This is a list of T cell receptor beta chains from one sample in a study of radiation and T cells in renal cell carcinoma. Assay used: immunoSEQ multiplex PCR; TCRdb lists only in-frame clones, some missing. The table lists 15,000 to 19,000 clones, roughly 50% of them singletons. Sequenced material: tumor tissue, taken from a patient whose treatment was nephrectomy without radiotherapy. The receptor set was obtained from a man aged 50 to 60 with renal cell carcinoma. Each CDR3 is given with its conserved first and last residue. A D gene is named only where the DNA matches it firmly. Clone size, where shown, is once, few, many, or a class for clones that have expanded.

cdr3_nt cdr3_aa d_call clone_size j_call v_call
TGTGCCAGCAGCGAAGCACAGGGGATCACTGAAGCTTTCTTT CASSEAQGITEAFF TRBD1 few TRBJ1-1 TRBV28
TGCGCCAGCAGAAGAACAGGTAGCCCCTATGGCTACACCTTC CASRRTGSPYGYTF NA NA TRBJ1-2 TRBV5-1
TGTGCCAGCAGCGTGGCGACTAGGTCGCCTAGCACAGATACGCAGTATTTT CASSVATRSPSTDTQYF NA once TRBJ2-3 TRBV9
TGTGCCAGCGAGGGGTCCTCTGGGGCCAACGTCCTGACTTTC CASEGSSGANVLTF NA NA TRBJ2-6 TRBV2
TGTGCCAGCAGCGGAACTAGCGCCGTTGCGCAGTATTTT CASSGTSAVAQYF TRBD2 few TRBJ2-3 TRBV9
TGCGCCAGCAGCTTGGCCGGCGGGATAGCGTTCTTC CASSLAGGIAFF NA large TRBJ2-1 TRBV5-1
TGCGCCAGCAGCCATGCCACGACTAGCGGAGGTTTCTACGAGCAGTACTTC CASSHATTSGGFYEQYF TRBD2 NA TRBJ2-7 TRBV4-1
TGTGCCAGCAGTTATAACAGCCAAGAGACCCAGTACTTC CASSYNSQETQYF NA once TRBJ2-5 TRBV6-5
TGTGCCAGCGGACAGGGAGGTGGAGACATTCAGTACTTC CASGQGGGDIQYF TRBD1 NA TRBJ2-4 TRBV2
TGTGCCAGCAGTGGATTGGGGTTCGGCGGGGAGCTGTTTTTT CASSGLGFGGELFF NA NA TRBJ2-2 TRBV6-6
TGTGCCAGCAGTTCCCGAGGAGTAGCGGGAGGAAATACGCAGTATTTT CASSSRGVAGGNTQYF TRBD2 medium-sized TRBJ2-3 TRBV27
TGTGCCACCAGCAGAGATGGCAGCAATCAGCCCCAGCATTTT CATSRDGSNQPQHF NA NA TRBJ1-5 TRBV15
TGCGCCAGCTTCTGGGAAGCGGGAGTTTCAGAGACCCAGTACTTC CASFWEAGVSETQYF TRBD2 NA TRBJ2-5 TRBV10-2
TGTGCCAGCAGTGGAGACCGTTATCAGCCCCAGCATTTT CASSGDRYQPQHF NA few TRBJ1-5 TRBV6-1
TGCGCCAGCAGCCGCCTCGGGGCCGGGACTAAAGATACGCAGTATTTT CASSRLGAGTKDTQYF TRBD2 once TRBJ2-3 TRBV5-1
TGCGCCAGCAGCCAAGATAGAGGCGGAGTCAAAAACATTCAGTACTTC CASSQDRGGVKNIQYF NA once TRBJ2-4 TRBV4-3
TGTGCCAGCACGGCTGGGGGCACCGGGGAGCTGTTTTTT CASTAGGTGELFF NA NA TRBJ2-2 TRBV11-3
TGTGCCAGCAGCCCCCGGACACAGAACACCGGGGAGCTGTTTTTT CASSPRTQNTGELFF NA many TRBJ2-2 TRBV5-6
TGTGCCAGCGAAGGACAGGGAGCCTACGAGCAGTACTTC CASEGQGAYEQYF TRBD1 NA TRBJ2-7 TRBV28
TGTGCCAGCAGTTACTCGCACGGAGCTAACTATGGCTACACCTTC CASSYSHGANYGYTF NA NA TRBJ1-2 TRBV6-5
TGTGCCAGCAGTTACCCAGATTACGAGCAGTACTTC CASSYPDYEQYF NA NA TRBJ2-7 TRBV6-6
TGTGCCAGCAGCCCGGCGGGGAATTCACCCCTCCACTTT CASSPAGNSPLHF NA NA TRBJ1-6 TRBV7-2
TGTGCCAGCAGTGCCGAACTAGCTTTCGAGCAGTACTTC CASSAELAFEQYF NA NA TRBJ2-7 TRBV6-6
TGCGCCAGCAGCCAAGATCACAAGCGGTTCACCGGGGAGCTGTTTTTT CASSQDHKRFTGELFF NA NA TRBJ2-2 TRBV4-3
TGTGCCAGCTCACCACCAGGGGTAGCGGTCGCTGGTGAGCAGTTCTTC CASSPPGVAVAGEQFF NA NA TRBJ2-1 TRBV18
TGTGCCAGTAGCCACCCGGGACAGGGGTCCTACGAGCAGTACTTC CASSHPGQGSYEQYF TRBD1 NA TRBJ2-7 TRBV19
TGCAGCGTTGAAGAACAGGGACCTGGCTACACCTTC CSVEEQGPGYTF NA once TRBJ1-2 TRBV29-1
TGTGCCAGCAGTAGTTGGGACGAGCAGTACTTC CASSSWDEQYF NA NA TRBJ2-7 TRBV25-1
TGTGCCAGTCTTAGGACGGCGAACACCGGGGAGCTGTTTTTT CASLRTANTGELFF NA NA TRBJ2-2 TRBV28
TGTGCCAGCAGTACCGGGACAGGGACCGGTGGCAATCAGCCCCAGCATTTT CASSTGTGTGGNQPQHF TRBD1 NA TRBJ1-5 TRBV2
TGTGCCAGCAGCTGGGCGGCTAGCGGGGGAGATACGCAGTATTTT CASSWAASGGDTQYF TRBD2 NA TRBJ2-3 TRBV7-9
TGTGCCAGCAGCTTACAGGGACAGGGGAGGAGGACGAACACTGAAGCTTTCTTT CASSLQGQGRRTNTEAFF TRBD1 NA TRBJ1-1 TRBV7-2
TGTGCCAGCAGCAAAGTCGTGGTACAGACTCATTACTACGAGCAGTACTTC CASSKVVVQTHYYEQYF NA NA TRBJ2-7 TRBV21-1
TGCGCCAGCAGAACACAGGGGGGTAATGAAAAACTGTTTTTT CASRTQGGNEKLFF TRBD1 few TRBJ1-4 TRBV5-1
TGTGCCAGCAGAGGAGGGACTAGCAGGCCTAATGAGCAGTTCTTC CASRGGTSRPNEQFF TRBD2 once TRBJ2-1 TRBV2
TGTGCCAGCAGCGCCTGGGGGCTAGCGGGAGAGACCCAGTACTTC CASSAWGLAGETQYF TRBD2 NA TRBJ2-5 TRBV14
TGCGCCAGCAGTGACAACTACAATGAGCAGTTCTTC CASSDNYNEQFF NA NA TRBJ2-1 TRBV10-1
TGTGCCAGCAAAGTCCGGGACAGGGATAATTCACCCCTCCACTTT CASKVRDRDNSPLHF TRBD1 many TRBJ1-6 TRBV2
TGTGCCAGCAGGTTACCGGGAGACTATGGCTACACCTTC CASRLPGDYGYTF NA few TRBJ1-2 TRBV28
TGTGCCAGCAGCTTGGGGAGCGGACAGCCCCAGCATTTT CASSLGSGQPQHF NA NA TRBJ1-5 TRBV7-6
TGTGCCAGCAGGGTGAGGACTAGCGGGGGAAATGAGCAGTTCTTC CASRVRTSGGNEQFF TRBD2 NA TRBJ2-1 TRBV2
TGTGCTAGTGGTCCGAATGCTGGGAAGCAGTACTTC CASGPNAGKQYF NA NA TRBJ2-7 TRBV12-5
TGTGCCAGCAGTGAACTTAGAGCTGAAGCTTTCTTT CASSELRAEAFF NA NA TRBJ1-1 TRBV2
TGTGCCAGCAGACAGGGGTCCGGGGAGCTGTTTTTT CASRQGSGELFF TRBD1 few TRBJ2-2 TRBV2
TGCGCCAGCAGTGACGTTCCCGGGGAGCTGTTTTTT CASSDVPGELFF NA NA TRBJ2-2 TRBV10-1
TGTGCCAGCAGTTACGCCTCTAGCGGGAGCTCCAATGAGCAGTTCTTC CASSYASSGSSNEQFF TRBD2 NA TRBJ2-1 TRBV6-5